These 14 T cell receptor beta chains share one sample of origin, sequenced in a study of T cells in women clearing cervical HPV infection (dated by TCRdb to the late 2010s). The library was produced with the immunoSEQ multiplex PCR assay. TCRdb re-hosts the immuneACCESS table, in-frame sequences only. Its copies lack some clones; in the studies checked, an unresolved V gene accounts for under half of them, and the cause for the rest is not known. This sample's clone table shows 15,000 or so clones. The top ten clones comprise roughly 10% of the sample. Sequencing used blood buffy coat. These receptors were collected from a woman aged 18-69 years with a cervical HPV16 infection that either progressed to CIN3+ or cleared (not recorded which).

As to this clone: The read ends 3 residues before the CDR3 terminus; that terminus is restored from the germline J gene. The chain links TRBV20-1 to TRBJ1-1; 9 bases map to TRBD1. Germline V gives CDR1 DFQATT, CDR2 SNEGSKA (reference sequence). The CDR3 is 15 residues long. V lost 5 bases to trimming and J lost 3 bases; unmatched junction nucleotides: 10. CDR3 residues: CSAGGGTGLDTEAFF. The sequenced CDR3 bases are TGCAGTGCTGGAGGGGGGACAGGGCTGGACACTGAA.

Turning to this clone: The read ends 3 residues before the CDR3 terminus; that terminus is restored from the germline J gene. The rearrangement uses TRBV20-1 and TRBJ2-7; the match to TRBD1 covers 10 bases. The J segment lost 5 bases and the V segment lost 5 bases, leaving 6 bases of the junction unmatched. The germline V gene encodes CDR1 DFQATT and CDR2 SNEGSKA (reference sequence). CDR3 size: 13 residues. The CDR3 reads CSAPDRGRNEQYF. CDR3 bases read: TGCAGTGCTCCGGACAGGGGGAGGAACGAG.

As regards this clone: The read stops 3 residues short of the end of the CDR3; the missing end is completed from the germline J gene. The chain has TRBV19 and TRBJ1-1, with a weak D call TRBD1 (5 bases). V lost 5 bases and J 3 bases, leaving 19 bases between the germline ends. The CDR3 consists of 16 residues. The germline V gene encodes CDR1 LNHDA and CDR2 SQIVND (reference sequence). The CDR3 protein is CASSPMWGSGDTEAFF. The sequenced CDR3 bases are TGTGCCAGTAGTCCCATGTGGGGTTCGGGGGACACTGAA.

As concerns this clone: The CDR3 end lies 3 residues beyond the end of the read and is filled in from the germline J gene. This rearrangement joins TRBV19 to TRBJ2-1; 10 bases map to TRBD2. The length of the CDR3 is 16 residues. The V gene's germline CDR1 is LNHDA and CDR2 SQIVND (reference sequence). With 4 bases clipped from V and 1 base from J, the junction kept 4 bases outside the gene matches. The sequenced CDR3 bases are TGTGCCAGTAGTACCCAAGCGGGAGGGTCCTACAATGAG. Protein product: CASSTQAGGSYNE. The CDR3 in its entirety is CASSTQAGGSYNEQFF.

About this clone: The CDR3 end lies 3 residues beyond the end of the read and is filled in from the germline J gene. The J gene is TRBJ2-1, the V gene TRBV10-3, with D possibly matching TRBD2 (5 bases). The CDR3 sequence is 12 residues long. V lost 3 bases and J 6 bases, leaving 6 bases between the germline ends. Germline V gene lookup returns CDR1 ENHRY and CDR2 SYGVKD. CDR3 protein: CAISETSNEQFF. CDR3 DNA (partial): TGTGCCATCAGTGAAACTAGCAATGAG.

Remarks on this clone: The read terminates 3 residues ahead of where the CDR3 ends, so the germline J gene completes it. The V gene is TRBV7-9, the J gene TRBJ1-2; D not resolved. Germline-derived CDR1 and CDR2 are SEHNR and FQNEAQ (reference sequence). This CDR3 region has 15 residues. The DNA read from the CDR3 is TGTGCCAGCAGCAAAGCGGGAGTTAGTTCAGATACC. Amino acids: CASSKAGVSSDT. The whole CDR3 sequence reads CASSKAGVSSDTYTF.

Turning to this clone: The read ends 3 residues shy of where the CDR3 ends; the end is completed using the germline J gene. The chain combines TRBV19 with TRBJ1-2, with 7 bases lining up with TRBD1. The CDR3 sequence is 12 residues long. Germline CDR1 reads LNHDA; CDR2 reads SQIVND (reference sequence). This CDR3 is CASSSRDRGYTF. The part of the CDR3 DNA that was read is TGTGCCAGTAGTTCCCGGGACAGAGGC. The entire variable domain, with the rest obtained from reference TRBV19 and TRBJ1-2, is as follows: DGGITQSPKYLFRKEGQNVTLSCEQNLNHDAMYWYRQDPGQGLRLIYYSQIVNDFQKGDIAEGYSVSREKKESFPLTVTSAQKNPTAFYLCASSSRDRGYTFGSGTRLTVV.

Details on this clone: The read ends 3 residues early relative to the CDR3; the germline J gene fills the gap. This sequence joins TRBV10-3 and TRBJ2-7, with D tentatively TRBD2 (7 bases). The CDR3 extends over 12 amino acids. The germline V and J ends were trimmed by 9 bases and 4 bases, with 13 bases remaining between them. From germline, CDR1 is ENHRY and CDR2 SYGVKD. CDR3: CAILRGGYEQYF. The CDR3 bases that were read are TGTGCCATTCTGAGGGGGGGGTACGAG.

A note on this clone: The CDR3 end falls 3 residues outside the read, so it is completed with the germline J gene. The rearrangement uses TRBV20-1 and TRBJ1-2, with 9 bases fitting TRBD1. From germline, CDR1 is DFQATT and CDR2 SNEGSKA (reference sequence). This CDR3 has 16 residues. CDR3 DNA (partial): TGCAGTGCTAGAGGGCCGGACAGGGGCCTCACAGATACC. Protein product: CSARGPDRGLTDT. The entire CDR3 is CSARGPDRGLTDTYTF.

A remark on this clone: The CDR3 extends 3 residues past the end of the read, so its final part is completed from the germline J gene. The chain links TRBV28 to TRBJ2-7; 12 nucleotides match TRBD1. The CDR3 runs to 18 residues. V lost 5 bases, J lost 4 bases, and 15 bases stayed unmatched. CDR1 is MDHEN and CDR2 is SYDVKM in the germline V gene. The sequenced CDR3 bases are TGTGCCAGCAGTCTGCTTCCGGGACAGGGGGCCTTATTTTACGAG. It is translated as CASSLLPGQGALFYE. Given in full, the CDR3 is CASSLLPGQGALFYEQYF.

The CDR3 loop is CASSLFEFIRGTQYF. The DNA read from the CDR3 is TGTGCCAGCAGCTTATTTGAATTCATAAGGGGTACG. J is TRBJ2-3 and V is TRBV7-2; perhaps TRBD1 as D (5 bases). The read halts 3 residues ahead of the CDR3 end, with the missing end drawn from the germline J gene. Trimming removed 2 bases from V and 8 bases from J, with 17 bases in between. Germline V lookup: CDR1 SGHTA, CDR2 FQGNSA. The CDR3 has 15 amino acids. The complete variable domain, with remaining parts taken from reference TRBV7-2 and TRBJ2-3, reads GAGVSQSPSNKVTEKGKDVELRCDPISGHTALYWYRQSLGQGLEFLIYFQGNSAPDKSGLPSDRFSAERTGGSVSTLTIQRTQQEDSAVYLCASSLFEFIRGTQYFGPGTRLTVL.

CDR3 amino acids: CASSRPPGGANYGYTF. The DNA read from the CDR3 is TGTGCCAGCAGCCGACCCCCAGGGGGTGCGAACTATGGC. This chain uses TRBV6-2 or TRBV6-3 with TRBJ1-2; 7 nucleotides match TRBD1. The read ends 3 residues early relative to the CDR3; the germline J gene fills the gap. This CDR3 is built from 16 residues. Losses at the gene ends were 6 bases for V and 2 bases for J; bases not matched to a gene: 12. Germline V lookup: CDR1 MNHEY, CDR2 SVGEGT.

The CDR3 bases that were read are TGTGCCAGCAGCCCTTACAGTCACATGAACACTGAA. It is translated as CASSPYSHMNTE. The whole CDR3 protein is CASSPYSHMNTEAFF. The chain employs TRBV7-2 and TRBJ1-1; D gene uncertain. The missing CDR3 end, 3 residues past where the read stops, is filled in from the germline J gene. Germline assignment: CDR1 SGHTA and CDR2 FQGNSA. The CDR3 extends over 15 amino acids. V was cut by 5 bases and J by 0 bases, with 13 bases left in between.

Regarding this clone: The read falls 3 residues short of the CDR3 end, and the missing part is taken from the germline J gene. This chain connects TRBV30 to TRBJ2-3; D unclear. The CDR3 is 13 amino acids. Looked up from germline, CDR1 is GTSNPN and CDR2 is SVGIG (reference sequence). The sequenced part of the CDR3 DNA is TGTGCCTGGAGTGTCGATAGCAATCAGCCG. Translating it yields CAWSVDSNQP. The whole CDR3 sequence is CAWSVDSNQPQYF.